These 10 T cell receptor beta chains came from one sample sequenced in a study of T cell repertoires in cytomegalovirus infection. Which antigens these TCRs recognize remains unknown. MiXCR, run by TCRdb on the reads, gives a single entry per CDR3 protein. The sample holds about 770,000 distinct CDR3 sequences, just under 30% seen once. The sequencing used cultured CD8+ T cells from PBMCs, collected from culture after CMV antigen stimulation. These receptors were obtained from a human donor in good health (CMV status not recorded). Some clones in this sample may be carry-over from other donors' samples.

This clonotype showed up just a few times. This rearrangement joins TRBV19 to TRBJ2-1; tentative D call: TRBD1 (5 bases). The germline V gene encodes CDR1 LNHDA and CDR2 SQIVND (reference sequence). V was shortened by 2 bases and J by 0 bases, with 11 bases between the two germline ends. CDR3 size: 16 residues. The CDR3: CASSINDRYSYNEQFF. In DNA, the CDR3 is TGTGCCAGTAGTATAAACGACAGATACTCCTACAATGAGCAGTTCTTC. Looking up the rest from reference TRBV19 and TRBJ2-1 gives the full variable domain: DGGITQSPKYLFRKEGQNVTLSCEQNLNHDAMYWYRQDPGQGLRLIYYSQIVNDFQKGDIAEGYSVSREKKESFPLTVTSAQKNPTAFYLCASSINDRYSYNEQFFGPGTRLTVL.

This clonotype was counted between two and nine times. The rearrangement links TRBV5-5 to TRBJ1-2; 9 positions agree with TRBD1. The CDR3 is 16 residues long. Germline trimming cut 1 base from V and 3 bases from J; bases unmatched to any gene: 7. Germline CDR1 SGHKS, CDR2 YYEKEE (reference sequence). CDR3 in DNA: TGTGCCAGCAGCTTGCGGCCCCGGGACAGGGACTATGGCTACACCTTC. Protein sequence: CASSLRPRDRDYGYTF.

The chain uses TRBV6-1 and TRBJ2-2; possible D gene TRBD2, 5 bases. This CDR3 is 16 amino acids long. V lost 5 bases, J lost 3 bases, and 16 bases lay in between. Germline values: CDR1 MNHNS, CDR2 SASEGT. The CDR3 sequence: CASSLILTGYTGELFF. The CDR3 bases are TGTGCCAGCAGTCTAATTCTGACGGGGTACACCGGGGAGCTGTTTTTT.

The chain carries TRBV15 and TRBJ2-2; 7 bases fit TRBD1. Unmatched junction bases numbered 7, after V lost 5 bases and J lost 1 base. Germline assignment: CDR1 LNHNV and CDR2 YYDKDF (reference sequence). The CDR3 covers 16 residues. The CDR3 DNA reads TGTGCCACCAGCCCCACCGGGACAGAGAACACCGGGGAGCTGTTTTTT. Protein product: CATSPTGTENTGELFF.

The chain uses TRBV15 and TRBJ1-5; unclear D gene. V lost 0 bases, J lost 6 bases, and 3 bases lay in between. The CDR3 contains 12 residues. Germline V gene sequence: CDR1 LNHNV, CDR2 YYDKDF (reference sequence). The CDR3 bases are TGTGCCACCAGCAGAGATAGTCAGCCCCAGCATTTT. Amino acids: CATSRDSQPQHF.

The rearrangement uses TRBV7-9 and TRBJ2-1; 14 bases agree with TRBD2. The CDR3 is made up of 15 amino acids. The germline gives CDR1 SEHNR, CDR2 FQNEAQ (reference sequence). Trimming removed 3 bases from V and 7 bases from J; junction bases left unmatched: 2. The CDR3 reads CASSFGLAGGNEQFF. The CDR3 DNA follows: TGTGCCAGCAGCTTCGGACTAGCGGGGGGTAATGAGCAGTTCTTC.

This clonotype was recorded a few times. The chain has TRBV6-8 and TRBJ2-1; 7 nucleotides align to TRBD2. The junction had 9 bases not matched to a gene; V was cut back by 6 bases and J by 1 base. Germline V lookup: CDR1 MNHGY, CDR2 SAAAGT. The CDR3 spans 16 residues. In DNA, the CDR3 is TGTGCCAGCAGACCGACTAGGCGGGGGTCCTACAATGAGCAGTTCTTC. As protein: CASRPTRRGSYNEQFF.

The V and J genes are TRBV6-5 and TRBJ2-7, with D maybe TRBD1 (6 bases). Germline V lookup: CDR1 MNHEY, CDR2 SVGAGI. This CDR3 has 15 amino acids. V lost 0 bases, J lost 4 bases, and 13 bases lay in between. DNA of the CDR3: TGTGCCAGCAGTTACTCGGCAGGGGCCGCTTACGAGCAGTACTTC. Its protein is CASSYSAGAAYEQYF.

The CDR3 DNA is TGTGCCAGCAGTTTTAAGCCACGGCAAGAGACCCAGTACTTC. Its protein product is CASSFKPRQETQYF. The chain recombines TRBV12-3 or TRBV12-4 with TRBJ2-5, with D uncertain. The CDR3 covers 14 residues. V lost 3 bases, J lost 2 bases, and 10 bases lay in between.

The chain has TRBV12-3 or TRBV12-4 and TRBJ1-1; maybe TRBD1 (5 bases). Trimming pared 0 bases from V and 3 bases from J, leaving 11 bases between. The CDR3 length is 15 residues. The CDR3 region is CASSLAFGAYTEAFF. CDR3 nucleotide sequence: TGTGCCAGCAGTTTAGCGTTCGGGGCATACACTGAAGCTTTCTTT.